This T cell receptor (beta chain) was captured in a study of PD-L1 blockade in urothelial cancer. The protocol was immunoSEQ multiplex PCR, while the TCRdb copy is restricted to in-frame clones and leaves out a portion. The repertoire holds 130,000 or so clones, around 85% seen once, with 2.5% to 3.5% in the top ten. The J segment lost 4 bases and the V segment lost 5 bases, leaving 11 bases of the junction unmatched. Germline V gene sequence: CDR1 MDHEN, CDR2 SYDVKM. The CDR3 is 16 residues long. As to time point: pretreatment peripheral blood. The patients' disease, urothelial carcinoma, was locally advanced or metastatic. Patient sample counts ranged from 1 to 8, pretreatment and on-treatment.

The TCR was taken from a man in his fifties with urothelial cancer. The chain uses TRBV28 and TRBJ1-3; 7 bases line up with TRBD1. Sequences were derived from PBMCs, sampled around atezolizumab (anti-PD-L1) treatment. The CDR3 bases are TGTGCCAGCAGTCAAAACAGGGGTTTAGGGGGAAACACCATATATTTT. It translates to CASSQNRGLGGNTIYF.